This TCR beta chain originates from a study of shared clonotypes between healthy human individuals. Whole-study findings and limits: Generally, naive subsets (rather than memory subsets) showed larger estimated richness. Despite large depth, rarefaction showed incomplete sorted-subset sequencing.

A word on this clone: Its target is unknown.

TCRdb's table, derived via immunoSEQ multiplex PCR, lists solely in-frame clones and lacks some. The data contain more than 2,000,000 clones, about 92% of them singletons. Germline V lookup: CDR1 SGHRS, CDR2 YFSETQ. V lost 0 bases to trimming and J lost 13 bases, with 11 bases between them. The CDR3 loop spans 12 amino acids. The sample comprised naive CD4+ T cells sorted from blood. Subset in this sample: CD45RA+ positively selected. The J gene is TRBJ2-1, the V gene TRBV5-1; D is uncertain. The TCR comes from a young man in good health. The CDR3 is CASSLEQSFQFF. In nucleotides, the CDR3 is TGCGCCAGCAGCTTGGAACAGTCGTTTCAGTTCTTC.